Many counts were recorded for the clone carrying this T cell receptor beta chain. The data are from a study of T cell repertoires in cytomegalovirus infection. TCRdb re-derived calls from the reads in MiXCR, one entry per CDR3 protein. Altogether around 310,000 distinct CDR3 sequences are present, roughly 15% being singletons, with the ten largest covering about 12%. CDR1 and CDR2 from the germline V gene are LGHNT and FRNRAP. V lost 6 bases and J lost 12, with 12 bases in between. This CDR3 is 11 amino acids long. The TCR originated in a human donor in good health (CMV status not recorded). Some clones in this sample may be carry-over from other donors' samples. V usage is TRBV12-5 and J usage is TRBJ2-1; D is unresolved. Sequencing was carried out using PBMCs. Here the CDR3 reads CASGVVDGQFF. DNA for the CDR3: TGTGCTAGTGGGGTTGTGGACGGGCAGTTCTTC.